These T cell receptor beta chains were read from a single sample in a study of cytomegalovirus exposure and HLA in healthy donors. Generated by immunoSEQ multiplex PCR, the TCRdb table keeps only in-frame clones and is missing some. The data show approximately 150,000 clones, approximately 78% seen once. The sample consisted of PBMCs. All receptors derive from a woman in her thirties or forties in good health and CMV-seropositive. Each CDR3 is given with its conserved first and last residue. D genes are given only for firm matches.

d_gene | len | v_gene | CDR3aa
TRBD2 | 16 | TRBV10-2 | CASPMRVAGETDTQYF
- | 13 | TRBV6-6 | CASSSSLENEQFF
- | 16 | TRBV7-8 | CASSFLDRSPNSPLHF
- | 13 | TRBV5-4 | CASSWDSKDTQYF
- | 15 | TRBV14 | CASSQNQGSPYEQYF
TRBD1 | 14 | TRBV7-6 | CASSQTGNSGELFF
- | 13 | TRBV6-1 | CAGGGGIGQPQHF
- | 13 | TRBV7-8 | CASSLGAYNEQFF
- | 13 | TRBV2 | CASSGQGNQPQHF
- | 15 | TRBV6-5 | CASSYSQGSEQPQHF
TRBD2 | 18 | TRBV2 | CASSRTPSGRADSDEQYF
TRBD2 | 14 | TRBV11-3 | CASSFSGSSDTQYF
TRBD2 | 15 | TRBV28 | CASSSRLAGAYEQYF
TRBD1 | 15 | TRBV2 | CASSRDRGTNEKLFF
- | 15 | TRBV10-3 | CASNGQIFMNTEAFF
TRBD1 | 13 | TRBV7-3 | CASSRGQDTEAFF
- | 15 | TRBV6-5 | CASSYSGTLLNEQFF
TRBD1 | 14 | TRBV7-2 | CASSHGQGADTQYF
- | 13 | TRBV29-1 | CSVIKSGQPEAFF
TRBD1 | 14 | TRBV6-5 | CASNQGERYQPQHF
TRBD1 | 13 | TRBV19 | CASSTGTVNEQYF
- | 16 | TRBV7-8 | CASSPWGGEGGNTIYF